This TCR beta chain is from a study of beta chain features in type 1 diabetes. Expressed TCRB transcripts were sequenced because the isolated RNA had all been reverse transcribed beforehand. Assay used: immunoSEQ multiplex PCR; TCRdb lists only in-frame clones, some missing. The sample has fewer than 350,000 clones, 15% seen once. This clone was observed a few times. The antigen remains unidentified. Germline assignment: CDR1 SGHRS and CDR2 YFSETQ. The CDR3 runs 13 residues. The J segment lost 4 bases and the V segment lost 4 bases, leaving 4 bases of the junction unmatched. Study-level points and caveats: In every one of the four CD4+ subsets, TCRB CDR3s were moderately but significantly shorter in Type 1 diabetes patients.

This receptor was identified in a man younger than 30 with type 1 diabetes. The source material was naive CD4+ T cells from blood. This chain joins TRBV5-1 and TRBJ2-7; 8 positions agree with TRBD1. Here the CDR3 reads CASSRDRNYEQYF. The CDR3, as DNA: TGCGCCAGCAGCCGGGACAGGAATTACGAGCAGTACTTC.